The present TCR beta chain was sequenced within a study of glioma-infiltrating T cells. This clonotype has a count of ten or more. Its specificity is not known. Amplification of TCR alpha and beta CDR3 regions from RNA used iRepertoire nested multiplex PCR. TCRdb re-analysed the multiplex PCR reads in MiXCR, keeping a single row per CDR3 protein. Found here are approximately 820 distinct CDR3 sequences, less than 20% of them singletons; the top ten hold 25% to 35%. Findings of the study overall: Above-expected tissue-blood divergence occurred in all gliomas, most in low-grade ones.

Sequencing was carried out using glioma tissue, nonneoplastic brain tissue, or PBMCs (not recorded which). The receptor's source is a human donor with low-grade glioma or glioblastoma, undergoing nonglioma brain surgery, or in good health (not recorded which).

In DNA, the CDR3 is TGTGCCAGTGAGCGGGAGCTTTACAATGAGCAGTTCTTC. This encodes CASERELYNEQFF. The chain joins TRBV11-3 to TRBJ2-1, with TRBD2 matching 8 bases. Germline V CDR1 and CDR2: SGHNT, YENEEA. The CDR3 is 13 amino acids. V shed 9 bases, J shed 4 bases, and the junction held 5 bases outside the gene matches.